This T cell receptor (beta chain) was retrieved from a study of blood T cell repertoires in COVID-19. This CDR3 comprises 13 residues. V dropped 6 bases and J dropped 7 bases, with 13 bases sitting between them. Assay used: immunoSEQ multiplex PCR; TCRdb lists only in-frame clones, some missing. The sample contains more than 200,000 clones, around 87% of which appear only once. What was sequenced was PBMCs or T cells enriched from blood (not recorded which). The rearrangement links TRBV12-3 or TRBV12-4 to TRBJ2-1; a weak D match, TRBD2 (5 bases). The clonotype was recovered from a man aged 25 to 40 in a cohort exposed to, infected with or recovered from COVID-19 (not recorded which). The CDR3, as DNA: TGTGCCAGCAGGAGGAATAGCGTAAATGAGCAGTTCTTC. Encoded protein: CASRRNSVNEQFF.